A single sample is the source of the 14 T cell receptor beta chains below, sequenced in a study of beta chain features in type 1 diabetes. Broader study findings: The study found moderately but significantly shorter TCRB CDR3s in all four CD4+ subsets of Type 1 diabetes patients.

For these TCRs, the target antigens are not known. The study reverse transcribed the entire isolated RNA, so it sequenced expressed TCRB transcripts. Method: immunoSEQ multiplex PCR; TCRdb's copy keeps in-frame clones and lacks some. This sample carries around 150,000 clones, about 8.3% of them seen once, and the ten largest clones take around 0.5%. The specimen sequenced was central memory CD4+ T cells from blood. The receptor source for this set is a young woman with type 1 diabetes.

This rearrangement joins TRBV9 to TRBJ2-1, with D unclear. V lost 0 bases and J lost 0, with 10 bases in between. The CDR3 spans 16 residues. Germline V gene lookup returns CDR1 SGDLS and CDR2 YYNGEE. In nucleotides, the CDR3 is TGTGCCAGCAGCGTAGAATCTCGAGGCTCCTACAATGAGCAGTTCTTC. Its protein product is CASSVESRGSYNEQFF.

As for this clone: The sample holds other DNA sequences that translate to the same CDR3. J is TRBJ2-7 and V is TRBV25-1; 7 bases agree with TRBD1. Germline lookup yields CDR1 MGHDK and CDR2 SYGVNS. The trim removed 7 bases at V and 4 bases at J, leaving 7 bases unmatched. This CDR3 has 13 amino acids. CDR3 sequence (DNA): TGTGCCAGCACTCTAGCAGGGGGATACGAGCAGTACTTC. Amino acids: CASTLAGGYEQYF.

This clone appeared a few times. The chain links TRBV29-1 to TRBJ2-2, with TRBD2 matching 9 bases. Germline CDR1 reads SQVTM; CDR2 reads ANQGSEA. The CDR3 loop spans 13 amino acids. Trimming took 4 bases from V and 6 from J; bases not matched to a gene: 3. DNA of the CDR3: TGCAGCGTTGGTGGGACTAGCTCCGGGGAGCTGTTTTTT. It translates to CSVGGTSSGELFF.

This rearrangement joins TRBV4-1 to TRBJ2-7, with D possibly being TRBD1 (6 bases). Germline lookup yields CDR1 MGHRA and CDR2 YSYEKL. The CDR3 contains 15 residues. V lost 5 bases, J lost 0 bases, and 14 bases lay in between. The CDR3 sequence: CASSAQTGYSYEQYF. DNA for the CDR3: TGCGCCAGCAGCGCCCAAACAGGGTACTCCTACGAGCAGTACTTC.

This clone was seen a few times. The chain recombines TRBV2 with TRBJ2-5; no clear D gene. This CDR3 is 13 amino acids long. V dropped 9 bases and J dropped 2 bases, with 13 bases sitting between them. Germline V lookup: CDR1 SNHLY, CDR2 FYNNEI. CDR3 in DNA: TGTGCCAGTTCGACACAGCCACAAGAGACCCAGTACTTC. Protein product: CASSTQPQETQYF.

The chain has TRBV29-1 and TRBJ2-4; 11 nucleotides line up with TRBD2. Trimming cost V 6 bases and J 9 bases; bases outside gene matches: 10. CDR3 length: 14 amino acids. Germline CDR1 reads SQVTM; CDR2 reads ANQGSEA. CDR3 sequence (DNA): TGCAGCGTGGGGCCGGGACTAGCGGAGGGCATTCAGTACTTC. Residues: CSVGPGLAEGIQYF.

This chain joins TRBV14 and TRBJ1-5, with D tentatively TRBD1 (5 bases). Trimming removed 0 bases from V and 5 bases from J, with 14 bases in between. CDR1 SGHDN and CDR2 FVKESK come from the germline V gene. The CDR3 totals 16 residues. The CDR3 region is CASSQEGQGVYQPQHF. Written as DNA, the CDR3 is TGTGCCAGCAGCCAAGAGGGGCAGGGCGTTTATCAGCCCCAGCATTTT.

The V gene is TRBV5-1, the J gene TRBJ2-3; 9 nucleotides agree with TRBD2. This CDR3 has 16 residues. The V segment lost 3 bases and the J segment 2 bases; nucleotides outside the gene matches: 7. Germline loops: CDR1 SGHRS, CDR2 YFSETQ. CDR3 DNA: TGCGCCAGCAGCTGGAGACTAGCGGTCCCCACAGATACGCAGTATTTT. This codes for CASSWRLAVPTDTQYF.

This clone was recorded a few times. The rearrangement joins TRBV7-9 to TRBJ2-7, with a possible D match to TRBD2 (6 bases). This CDR3 spans 13 amino acids. V gave up 3 bases and J gave up 4 bases, with 10 bases separating them. Germline lookup yields CDR1 SEHNR and CDR2 FQNEAQ (reference sequence). The CDR3: CASSFGGLYEQYF. The DNA for the CDR3 is TGTGCCAGCAGCTTTGGGGGGTTATACGAGCAGTACTTC.

The V call is TRBV7-9, the J call TRBJ1-5, with 7 nucleotides matching TRBD1. Trimming took 5 bases from V and 0 from J; bases not matched to a gene: 7. Germline V CDR1 and CDR2: SEHNR, FQNEAQ (reference sequence). The CDR3 is made up of 16 amino acids. The CDR3 DNA is TGTGCCAGCAGCGGACCGGGACAGAATAGCAATCAGCCCCAGCATTTT. Encoded protein: CASSGPGQNSNQPQHF. Full variable domain (missing parts from reference TRBV7-9 and TRBJ1-5): DTGVSQNPRHKITKRGQNVTFRCDPISEHNRLYWYRQTLGQGPEFLTYFQNEAQLEKSRLLSDRFSAERPKGSFSTLEIQRTEQGDSAMYLCASSGPGQNSNQPQHFGDGTRLSIL.

The chain recombines TRBV25-1 with TRBJ1-4; no reliable D call. This CDR3 region has 15 residues. Germline V lookup: CDR1 MGHDK, CDR2 SYGVNS. The V end was cut by 2 bases, the J end by 8 bases, with 15 bases between. Written as DNA, the CDR3 is TGTGCCAGCAGTGAAGGACTGGGAAGTTGGGAAAAACTGTTTTTT. The encoded protein is CASSEGLGSWEKLFF.

The chain joins TRBV2 to TRBJ2-7; weak D call: TRBD1 (6 bases). This CDR3 contains 14 residues. V was trimmed by 10 bases and J by 0 bases, leaving 16 bases between them. CDR1 is SNHLY and CDR2 is FYNNEI in the germline V gene. The CDR3 is CATRQGSHSYEQYF. The DNA of the CDR3 is TGTGCCACCCGGCAGGGGTCGCACTCCTACGAGCAGTACTTC.

This clone was seen only a few times. This sequence joins TRBV7-6 and TRBJ2-7; D gene uncertain. Germline V gene data show CDR1 as SGHVS and CDR2 as FNYEAQ. V lost 3 bases, J lost 0 bases, and 9 bases lay in between. The CDR3 loop spans 14 amino acids. CDR3 loop: CASSFDSGSYEQYF. The CDR3 bases are TGTGCCAGCAGCTTCGACTCGGGCTCCTACGAGCAGTACTTC.

This chain uses TRBV12-5 with TRBJ1-6; TRBD1 agrees at 8 bases. V was pared by 3 bases and J by 6 bases, with 10 bases of the junction left unmatched. The CDR3 loop spans 17 amino acids. Germline V gives CDR1 LGHNT, CDR2 FRNRAP. The CDR3 DNA sequence: TGTGCTAGTGGTTTCCCTACCGGGACAGGCTCTAATTCACCCCTCCACTTT. Protein: CASGFPTGTGSNSPLHF.